The TCR beta chain under discussion was sequenced for a study of response to subunit inactivated influenza vaccine. This clonotype was recorded many times. What it binds is unknown. Study-wide findings and caveats: A suggestion made by the authors is that each seasonal influenza vaccination recruits few new T cells.

TCRdb passed the RT-PCR reads through MiXCR, listing each CDR3 protein once. This table has hundreds of thousands of distinct CDR3 sequences, approximately 14% appearing once. Sequenced here: PBMCs from blood, sampled 14 days before vaccination. The receptor comes from a middle-aged man who received an inactivated influenza vaccine.

This CDR3 is CDQNRSTILMNFF. The CDR3 DNA sequence: TGTGACCAAAATAGATCGACTATCTTAATGAATTTTTTT. This chain joins TRBV10-3 and TRBJ1-4; the D is unclear. CDR3 length: 13 residues. In germline, CDR1 is ENHRY, CDR2 SYGVKD.